Given below is one TCR beta chain in context. This entry comes from a study of blood T cell repertoires in COVID-19. Trimming cost V 4 bases and J 8 bases, with 8 bases left between them. Germline V gene sequence: CDR1 SEHNR, CDR2 FQNEAQ (reference sequence). The CDR3 runs 11 residues. As handled by the study authors: Reference gene primer amplification gave estimated nucleated cell counts. TCRdb's table, derived via immunoSEQ multiplex PCR, lists solely in-frame clones and lacks some. V and J calls plus clone size are reproduced from that table; the DNA served to infer D and trimming. This table has 200,000 to 250,000 clones, roughly 90% appearing once.

Sequences were obtained from peripheral blood. The sequence was collected from a man younger than 45 who had recovered from COVID-19. The chain couples TRBV7-9 to TRBJ1-2; D remains ambiguous. CDR3 residues: CASSSGLGYTF. CDR3 in DNA: TGTGCCAGCAGCTCGGGTCTCGGCTACACCTTC.